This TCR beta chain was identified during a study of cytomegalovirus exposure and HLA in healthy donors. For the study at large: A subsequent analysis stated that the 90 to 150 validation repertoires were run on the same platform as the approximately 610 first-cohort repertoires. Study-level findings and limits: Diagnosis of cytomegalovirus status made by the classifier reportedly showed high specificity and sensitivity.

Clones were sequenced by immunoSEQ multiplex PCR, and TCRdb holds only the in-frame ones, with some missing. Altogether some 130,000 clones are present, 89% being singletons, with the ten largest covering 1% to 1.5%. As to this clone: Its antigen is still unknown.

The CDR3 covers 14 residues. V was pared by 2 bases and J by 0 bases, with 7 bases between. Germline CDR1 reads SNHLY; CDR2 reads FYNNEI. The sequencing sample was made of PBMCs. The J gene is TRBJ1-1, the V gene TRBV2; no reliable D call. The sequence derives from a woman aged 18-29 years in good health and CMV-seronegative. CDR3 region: CASSEKLMNTEAFF. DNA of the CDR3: TGTGCCAGCAGTGAAAAGCTTATGAACACTGAAGCTTTCTTT.